This passage covers 9 T cell receptor beta chains from one sample sequenced in a study of T cells in tumors after PD-1 blockade. Measured with immunoSEQ multiplex PCR; TCRdb has only the in-frame clones, and not every one. The table has almost 35,000 clones, around 72% seen once. This specimen consisted of PBMCs, obtained after anti-PD-1 treatment. Receptor source: a human donor with basal cell carcinoma.

The chain has TRBV5-1 and TRBJ2-3; D is unclear. The germline V gene has CDR1 SGHRS and CDR2 YFSETQ. Trimming took 1 base from V and 0 from J, leaving 9 bases between them. The CDR3 contains 15 residues. The CDR3 is CASSLSSASTDTQYF. The CDR3 region has the DNA TGCGCCAGCAGCTTGAGCAGCGCTAGCACAGATACGCAGTATTTT.

The V and J genes are TRBV29-1 and TRBJ2-2; D not certain. This CDR3 comprises 14 residues. The V gene lost 7 bases and the J gene lost 0 bases, with 12 bases spanning the gap. Germline CDR1 SQVTM, CDR2 ANQGSEA. This chain's CDR3 is CSGKATANTGELFF. The CDR3 DNA is TGCAGCGGTAAGGCGACCGCGAACACCGGGGAGCTGTTTTTT.

The chain carries TRBV19 and TRBJ1-5; D gene ambiguous. Trimming took off 6 bases at V and 7 bases at J, with 13 bases between the two ends. The germline V gene has CDR1 LNHDA and CDR2 SQIVND (reference sequence). CDR3 length equals 13 residues. DNA of the CDR3: TGTGCCAGTAGCCCTGGGCCGAGGCAGCCCCAGCATTTT. Translating it yields CASSPGPRQPQHF.

J is TRBJ1-6 and V is TRBV6-5; D gene unclear. Trimming cost V 7 bases and J 7 bases, with 14 bases left between them. CDR3 length: 14 amino acids. Germline CDR1 reads MNHEY; CDR2 reads SVGAGI. The CDR3 nucleotides are TGTGCCAGCACGAGAAGAGAGAGGAATTCACCCCTCCACTTT. Amino acids: CASTRRERNSPLHF.

The rearrangement links TRBV7-3 to TRBJ2-3, with TRBD1 matching 8 bases. The CDR3 covers 14 residues. Germline V gives CDR1 SGHTA, CDR2 FQGTGA. Trimming took 1 base from V and 3 from J; bases not matched to a gene: 0. The CDR3 here is CASSLNRGTDTQYF. DNA for the CDR3: TGTGCCAGCAGCTTAAACAGGGGGACAGATACGCAGTATTTT.

The rearrangement uses TRBV28 and TRBJ2-2; 8 bases line up with TRBD1. Germline V gene data show CDR1 as MDHEN and CDR2 as SYDVKM. There are 15 residues in the CDR3. V trimming: 2 bases; J trimming: 6 bases; junction bases outside the gene matches: 5. CDR3 protein: CASSLLRQGSGELFF. The CDR3 bases are TGTGCCAGCAGTTTACTCCGACAGGGGTCCGGGGAGCTGTTTTTT.

The chain carries TRBV6-5 and TRBJ2-7, with TRBD1 matching 8 bases. This CDR3 comprises 13 residues. The germline V gene has CDR1 MNHEY and CDR2 SVGAGI. V lost 6 bases to trimming and J lost 5 bases; unmatched junction nucleotides: 6. The CDR3 is CASSPGQDHEQYF. The CDR3 DNA sequence: TGTGCCAGCAGCCCGGGACAGGACCACGAGCAGTACTTC.

The chain couples TRBV5-5 to TRBJ2-7, with unresolved D. Trimming took off 5 bases at V and 1 base at J, with 10 bases between the two ends. The length of the CDR3 is 13 residues. Germline loops: CDR1 SGHKS, CDR2 YYEKEE (reference sequence). Here the CDR3 reads CASSPPRSYEQYF. DNA for the CDR3: TGTGCCAGCAGTCCGCCCAGATCCTACGAGCAGTACTTC.

The chain employs TRBV25-1 and TRBJ2-1; tentatively, D is TRBD1 (5 bases). Germline assignment: CDR1 MGHDK and CDR2 SYGVNS. The CDR3 has 13 residues. V lost 6 bases to trimming and J lost 7 bases, with 13 bases between them. Here the CDR3 DNA reads TGTGCCAGCAGGGAAGGGGCTAGGAATGAGCAGTTCTTC. This sequence encodes CASREGARNEQFF.